This TCR beta chain is from a study of blood T cell repertoires in COVID-19. Study background: Material from acute and convalescent COVID-19 was sourced from the United States, Italy and Spain.

The repertoire was sequenced with immunoSEQ multiplex PCR; TCRdb's copy has only in-frame clones and lacks some. The sample lists 250,000 to 350,000 clones; around 84% were seen once. The germline V gene encodes CDR1 PRHDT and CDR2 FYEKMQ (reference sequence). The CDR3 sequence is 14 residues long. The ends lost 8 bases at V and 4 bases at J; junction bases unmatched: 8. V gene TRBV13 combines with J gene TRBJ2-3; 8 bases line up with TRBD2. This receptor was identified in a human donor with COVID-19, enrolled during active disease. The donor label of this sample is uncertain. The sample comprised peripheral blood. CDR3 amino acids: CASGAGGIPDTQYF. The CDR3 DNA sequence: TGTGCCAGCGGGGCGGGAGGAATCCCAGATACGCAGTATTTT.